These 21 T cell receptor beta chains were all obtained from the same sample, sequenced in a study of blood T cell repertoires in COVID-19. Assay used: immunoSEQ multiplex PCR; TCRdb lists only in-frame clones, some missing. The data show just over 250,000 clones, over 75% seen once. The sample was peripheral blood. The receptors derive from a woman in her 50s with acute or convalescent COVID-19.

The rearrangement joins TRBV6-1 to TRBJ1-1; D is unresolved. The CDR3 loop spans 13 amino acids. The V gene lost 3 bases and the J gene lost 5 bases, with 10 bases spanning the gap. Germline values: CDR1 MNHNS, CDR2 SASEGT. CDR3 bases: TGTGCCAGCAGTGACCCCGGGGAGACTGAAGCTTTCTTT. Its protein is CASSDPGETEAFF.

This sequence joins TRBV19 and TRBJ1-5, with TRBD1 identical over 8 bases. The CDR3 contains 16 residues. The V gene's germline CDR1 is LNHDA and CDR2 SQIVND (reference sequence). The ends lost 6 bases at V and 4 bases at J; junction bases unmatched: 11. CDR3 sequence: CASSITPGGSNQPQHF. CDR3 sequence (DNA): TGTGCCAGTAGCATAACGCCAGGGGGCTCTAATCAGCCCCAGCATTTT.

This sequence joins TRBV7-9 and TRBJ1-1; D might be TRBD1 (5 bases). The CDR3 length is 14 residues. From germline, CDR1 is SEHNR and CDR2 FQNEAQ (reference sequence). V lost 5 bases to trimming and J lost 0 bases, with 10 bases between them. The CDR3 coding sequence is TGTGCCAGCAGCATGGGGCAGGTGAACACTGAAGCTTTCTTT. Translated, it gives CASSMGQVNTEAFF.

The chain combines TRBV29-1 with TRBJ2-7, with D maybe TRBD2 (5 bases). CDR1 SQVTM and CDR2 ANQGSEA come from the germline V gene. The CDR3 extends over 13 amino acids. The ends were cut back, 4 bases at V and 0 bases at J, with 10 bases in the middle. This CDR3 is CSVVRGSSYEQYF. In DNA, the CDR3 is TGCAGCGTTGTCCGTGGGAGCTCCTACGAGCAGTACTTC.

Only a few counts were recorded for this clone. The chain carries TRBV10-2 and TRBJ1-1, with 12 bases identical to TRBD1. V gave up 10 bases and J gave up 3 bases; unmatched junction bases: 9. CDR1 WSHSY and CDR2 SAAADI come from the germline V gene. This CDR3 is built from 15 residues. CDR3 sequence (DNA): TGCGCCAATACCGGGACAGGGGGCTGGGACACTGAAGCTTTCTTT. It is translated as CANTGTGGWDTEAFF.

The chain joins TRBV11-1 to TRBJ1-1; 8 bases line up with TRBD1. The V segment lost 5 bases and the J segment 8 bases; nucleotides outside the gene matches: 1. This CDR3 contains 11 residues. Looked up from germline, CDR1 is SGHAT and CDR2 is FQDESV (reference sequence). CDR3 coding DNA: TGTGCCAGCAGCCGGACAGGGGAAGCTTTCTTT. Its protein product is CASSRTGEAFF.

The rearrangement uses TRBV18 and TRBJ2-7; 14 bases are shared with TRBD2. The ends lost 6 bases at V and 6 bases at J; junction bases unmatched: 19. Looked up from germline, CDR1 is KGHSH and CDR2 is LQKENI. This CDR3 spans 19 amino acids. The CDR3 loop reads CASSKIYSGTSGRTSEQYF. For the CDR3, the DNA is TGTGCCAGCTCTAAAATATACTCCGGGACTAGCGGGAGAACGTCCGAGCAGTACTTC.

The chain joins TRBV28 to TRBJ2-3; 9 positions agree with TRBD2. V was pared by 7 bases and J by 5 bases, with 19 bases of the junction left unmatched. The CDR3 runs to 18 residues. Germline V gene lookup returns CDR1 MDHEN and CDR2 SYDVKM. The CDR3 DNA follows: TGTGCCAGCATAAGCAGGTATAGCGGGAGACAATTCGGAGATACGCAGTATTTT. Protein: CASISRYSGRQFGDTQYF. The full variable domain, its missing parts supplied by reference TRBV28 and TRBJ2-3, is DVKVTQSSRYLVKRTGEKVFLECVQDMDHENMFWYRQDPGLGLRLIYFSYDVKMKEKGDIPEGYSVSREKKERFSLILESASTNQTSMYLCASISRYSGRQFGDTQYFGPGTRLTVL.

The chain couples TRBV28 to TRBJ1-1; D is possibly TRBD1 (6 bases). Looked up from germline, CDR1 is MDHEN and CDR2 is SYDVKM. V lost 6 bases, J lost 8 bases, and 16 bases lay in between. The length of the CDR3 is 13 residues. CDR3 region: CASSGTISGEAFF. The CDR3 nucleotides read TGTGCCAGCAGCGGGACAATCAGTGGGGAAGCTTTCTTT.

CDR3 residues: CASSSSPLAGRGDTQYF. The CDR3 coding sequence is TGTGCCAGCAGCTCTTCCCCCCTAGCGGGACGTGGAGATACGCAGTATTTT. The chain uses TRBV11-2 and TRBJ2-3, with 9 nucleotides matching TRBD2. Germline V lookup: CDR1 SGHAT, CDR2 FQNNGV. Unmatched junction bases numbered 13, after V lost 4 bases and J lost 5 bases. This CDR3 region has 17 residues.

This clone was picked up many times. This rearrangement joins TRBV5-1 to TRBJ1-2, with TRBD1 matching 8 bases. Unmatched junction bases numbered 9, after V lost 0 bases and J lost 5 bases. Germline CDR1 SGHRS, CDR2 YFSETQ. The CDR3 runs 16 residues. CDR3 loop: CASSLDGTGTGYGYTF. CDR3 nucleotide sequence: TGCGCCAGCAGCTTGGATGGGACAGGAACGGGGTATGGCTACACCTTC.

The V gene is TRBV12-3 or TRBV12-4, the J gene TRBJ1-4; D gene unclear. Trimming stripped 7 bases from V and 13 bases from J, with 19 bases between. The CDR3 spans 13 residues. The CDR3 sequence is CASTFEEGVGLFF. CDR3 bases: TGTGCCAGCACTTTTGAAGAGGGTGTGGGACTGTTTTTT.

The J gene is TRBJ2-1, the V gene TRBV28; TRBD2 matches 10 bases. The CDR3 is 20 amino acids. CDR1 and CDR2 from the germline V gene are MDHEN and SYDVKM. After removal of 6 bases from V and 0 bases from J, the junction contained 17 bases not matched to a gene. The CDR3 loop is CASRPRGASGRLGSYNEQFF. The CDR3 DNA sequence: TGTGCCAGCAGGCCTCGGGGGGCTAGCGGGAGATTGGGCTCCTACAATGAGCAGTTCTTC.

In this sample, this clone turned up once. The chain's CDR3 is CASSVTTSSTQYF. The CDR3 bases are TGTGCCAGCAGCGTGACTACTAGTAGTACGCAGTATTTT. The V call is TRBV9, the J call TRBJ2-3; D is possibly TRBD2 (5 bases). Trimming took off 2 bases at V and 8 bases at J, with 12 bases between the two ends. The CDR3 has 13 residues. CDR1 SGDLS and CDR2 YYNGEE come from the germline V gene.

The CDR3 here is CASSLELTNYGYTF. CDR3 sequence (DNA): TGTGCCAGCAGCTTAGAACTGACTAACTATGGCTACACCTTC. The chain joins TRBV7-9 to TRBJ1-2; D remains ambiguous. The CDR3 has 14 amino acids. Germline V gene data show CDR1 as SEHNR and CDR2 as FQNEAQ (reference sequence). V was trimmed by 1 base and J by 0 bases, leaving 6 bases between them.

This clone was seen a few times. The rearrangement joins TRBV28 to TRBJ1-2; tentative D call: TRBD1 (5 bases). With 8 bases removed from V and 6 bases from J, the gap between germline ends came to 16 bases. The germline CDR1 and CDR2 sequences are MDHEN and SYDVKM. This CDR3 comprises 13 residues. Here the CDR3 DNA reads TGTGCCAGCTCAAGGCAGGGTGGAAATGGCTACACCTTC. Amino acids: CASSRQGGNGYTF.

The rearrangement links TRBV30 to TRBJ1-5; 7 nucleotides agree with TRBD1. CDR1 and CDR2 from the germline V gene are GTSNPN and SVGIG (reference sequence). J lost 7 bases, V lost 4 bases, and 7 bases had no gene match. The CDR3 extends over 13 amino acids. The CDR3 nucleotides read TGTGCCTGGAACCACAGGGGTGGGCAGCCCCAGCATTTT. Its protein is CAWNHRGGQPQHF.

V gene TRBV11-2 combines with J gene TRBJ2-5, with TRBD1 matching 9 bases. The V and J ends lost 5 bases and 6 bases, in that order; junction bases with no gene match: 7. The CDR3 spans 14 residues. Per germline, CDR1 SGHAT and CDR2 FQNNGV. DNA of the CDR3: TGTGCCAGCAGCCAGACAGGGGGAGGAAAGACCCAGTACTTC. Its translation is CASSQTGGGKTQYF.

The rearrangement links TRBV27 to TRBJ1-6; D gene uncertain. The V end lost 3 bases, the J end lost 7 bases, and 16 bases lay between the germline ends. Per the germline V gene, CDR1 is MNHEY and CDR2 is SMNVEV (reference sequence). The CDR3 covers 16 residues. CDR3 region: CASSFYSPGWNSPLHF. DNA of the CDR3: TGTGCCAGCAGTTTCTATAGCCCTGGGTGGAATTCACCCCTCCACTTT.

This rearrangement joins TRBV6-2 or TRBV6-3 to TRBJ2-7; 8 positions agree with TRBD1. Germline-derived CDR1 and CDR2 are MNHEY and SVGEGT. This CDR3 is built from 18 residues. The J segment lost 2 bases and the V segment lost 1 base, leaving 13 bases of the junction unmatched. Written as DNA, the CDR3 is TGTGCCAGCAGTTACTTTTTGGGCTTGACAGGGGCAACCTACGAGCAGTACTTC. Translation: CASSYFLGLTGATYEQYF.

The chain links TRBV7-3 to TRBJ2-3, with 12 bases aligning to TRBD2. The CDR3 runs 16 residues. Germline V gene data show CDR1 as SGHTA and CDR2 as FQGTGA. With V trimmed by 2 bases and J by 5 bases, 5 bases remained unmatched. CDR3 coding DNA: TGTGCCAGCAGCTTAGAACTAGCGGGAGGCGGAGATACGCAGTATTTT. This translates into CASSLELAGGGDTQYF.